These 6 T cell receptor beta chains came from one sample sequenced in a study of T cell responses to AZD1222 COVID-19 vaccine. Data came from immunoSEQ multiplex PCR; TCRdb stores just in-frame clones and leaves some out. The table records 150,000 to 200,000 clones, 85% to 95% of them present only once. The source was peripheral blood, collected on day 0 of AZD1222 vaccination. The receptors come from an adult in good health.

CDR3 region: CASSIDTLPSAFF. In nucleotides, the CDR3 is TGTGCCAGTAGTATAGATACCCTCCCCAGTGCTTTCTTT. The chain couples TRBV19 to TRBJ1-1, with D hard to call. Germline V gene lookup returns CDR1 LNHDA and CDR2 SQIVND (reference sequence). There are 13 residues in the CDR3. Trimming stripped 0 bases from V and 11 bases from J, with 13 bases between.

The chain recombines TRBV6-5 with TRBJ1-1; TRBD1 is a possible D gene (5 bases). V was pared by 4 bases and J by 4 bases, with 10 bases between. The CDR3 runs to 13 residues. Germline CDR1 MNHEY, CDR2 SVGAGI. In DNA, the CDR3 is TGTGCCAGCAGTTGGCAGGGAACCACTGAAGCTTTCTTT. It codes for CASSWQGTTEAFF.

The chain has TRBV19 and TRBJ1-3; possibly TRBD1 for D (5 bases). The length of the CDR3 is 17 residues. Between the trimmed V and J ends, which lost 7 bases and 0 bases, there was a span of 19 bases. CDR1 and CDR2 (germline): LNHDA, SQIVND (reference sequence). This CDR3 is CASTRGGRDLSGNTIYF. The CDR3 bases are TGTGCCAGTACCCGAGGAGGCAGGGACCTCTCTGGAAACACCATATATTTT.

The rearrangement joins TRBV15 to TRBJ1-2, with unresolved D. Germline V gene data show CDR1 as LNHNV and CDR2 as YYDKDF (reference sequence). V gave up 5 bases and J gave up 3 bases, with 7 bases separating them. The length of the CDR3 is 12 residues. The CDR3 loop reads CATSLRDYGYTF. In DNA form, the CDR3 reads TGTGCCACCAGCCTGCGGGACTATGGCTACACCTTC.

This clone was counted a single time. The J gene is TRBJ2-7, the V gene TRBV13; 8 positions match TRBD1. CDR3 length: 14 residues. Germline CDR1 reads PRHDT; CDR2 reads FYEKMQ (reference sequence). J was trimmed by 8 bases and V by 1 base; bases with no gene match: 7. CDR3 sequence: CASSLAGTGKKQYF. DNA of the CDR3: TGTGCCAGCAGCTTAGCGGGGACAGGTAAAAAGCAGTACTTC.

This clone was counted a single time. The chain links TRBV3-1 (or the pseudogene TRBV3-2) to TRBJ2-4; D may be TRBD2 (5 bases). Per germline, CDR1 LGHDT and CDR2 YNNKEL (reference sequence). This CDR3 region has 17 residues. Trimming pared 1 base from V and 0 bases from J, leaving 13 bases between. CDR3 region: CASSQGGSGIAKNIQYF. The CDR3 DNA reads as TGTGCCAGCAGCCAAGGCGGGTCCGGGATAGCCAAAAACATTCAGTACTTC.